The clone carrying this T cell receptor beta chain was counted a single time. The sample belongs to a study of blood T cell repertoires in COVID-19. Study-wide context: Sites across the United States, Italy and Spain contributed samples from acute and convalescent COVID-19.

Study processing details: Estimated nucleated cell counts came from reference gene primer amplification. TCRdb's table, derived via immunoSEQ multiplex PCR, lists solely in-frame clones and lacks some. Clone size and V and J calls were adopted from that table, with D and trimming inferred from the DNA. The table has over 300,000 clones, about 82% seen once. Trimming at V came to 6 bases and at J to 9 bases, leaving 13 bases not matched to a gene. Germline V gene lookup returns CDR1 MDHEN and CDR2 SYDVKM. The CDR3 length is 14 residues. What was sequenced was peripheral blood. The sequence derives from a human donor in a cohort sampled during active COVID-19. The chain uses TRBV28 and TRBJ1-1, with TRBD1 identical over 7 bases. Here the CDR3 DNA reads TGTGCCAGCAGGGCGTGGGACAGAAAATTTCAAGCTTTCTTT. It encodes CASRAWDRKFQAFF.